The 26 T cell receptor beta chains presented below share a single source sample, sequenced in a study of shared clonotypes between healthy human individuals. The table came from immunoSEQ multiplex PCR; TCRdb's copy has only in-frame clones and leaves some out. The sample holds over 1.5 million clones, 95% to 99% seen once. The specimen was naive CD4+ T cells sorted from blood. Subset defined: CD45RA+ positively selected. The receptors originated from a man aged 30 to 39 in good health.

The chain links TRBV10-3 to TRBJ1-3, with 7 bases matching TRBD1. Germline loops: CDR1 ENHRY, CDR2 SYGVKD. The CDR3 spans 18 residues. Trimming at V came to 6 bases and at J to 0 bases, leaving 14 bases not matched to a gene. CDR3 amino acids: CAIRITGQLGSSGNTIYF. As DNA, the CDR3 is TGTGCCATCAGAATCACGGGACAGCTCGGGTCCTCTGGAAACACCATATATTTT.

The chain recombines TRBV5-1 with TRBJ2-1, with D perhaps matching TRBD2 (6 bases). Germline-derived CDR1 and CDR2 are SGHRS and YFSETQ. The CDR3 is made up of 14 amino acids. The V gene lost 4 bases and the J gene lost 6 bases, with 14 bases spanning the gap. CDR3 region: CASSDSLAVNEQFF. The CDR3, as DNA: TGCGCCAGCAGCGACAGTTTAGCGGTCAATGAGCAGTTCTTC.

This clone was detected once. Other DNA variants within this sample encode the same CDR3. The V call is TRBV5-1, the J call TRBJ2-1; 11 positions agree with TRBD2. CDR1 is SGHRS and CDR2 is YFSETQ in the germline V gene. CDR3 length equals 15 residues. V dropped 4 bases and J dropped 5; count of bases not matched to a gene: 5. The CDR3 DNA reads TGCGCCAGCAGCCCACTAGCGGGGGTTAACAATGAGCAGTTCTTC. Translation gives CASSPLAGVNNEQFF. Variable domain in full (rest from reference TRBV5-1 and TRBJ2-1): KAGVTQTPRYLIKTRGQQVTLSCSPISGHRSVSWYQQTPGQGLQFLFEYFSETQRNKGNFPGRFSGRQFSNSRSEMNVSTLELGDSALYLCASSPLAGVNNEQFFGPGTRLTVL.

This chain connects TRBV4-1 to TRBJ2-7; D is uncertain. Looked up from germline, CDR1 is MGHRA and CDR2 is YSYEKL. The CDR3 consists of 12 residues. Between the trimmed V and J ends, which lost 0 bases and 4 bases, there was a span of 4 bases. For the CDR3, the DNA is TGCGCCAGCAGCCAAGACTATTACGAGCAGTACTTC. As protein: CASSQDYYEQYF.

This chain connects TRBV18 to TRBJ2-1; 8 bases align to TRBD2. V trimming: 6 bases; J trimming: 3 bases; junction bases outside the gene matches: 16. This CDR3 region has 18 residues. CDR1 KGHSH and CDR2 LQKENI come from the germline V gene. CDR3 protein: CASSFRSRAGGLYNEQFF. CDR3 nucleotide sequence: TGTGCCAGCTCGTTCAGATCCCGGGCGGGAGGCCTCTACAATGAGCAGTTCTTC.

CDR3 sequence (DNA): TGTGCCAGTAGCGGGAGGGCTTTTTTAACTATCTACAATGAGCAGTTCTTC. It specifies CASSGRAFLTIYNEQFF. This rearrangement joins TRBV19 to TRBJ2-1, with 8 bases fitting TRBD2. The germline CDR1 and CDR2 sequences are LNHDA and SQIVND (reference sequence). The CDR3 extends over 17 amino acids. V was clipped by 6 bases and J by 3 bases; unmatched bases: 13.

This clone was recorded only once. This rearrangement joins TRBV29-1 to TRBJ2-3; D unresolved. Germline V gene data show CDR1 as SQVTM and CDR2 as ANQGSEA. This CDR3 has 12 amino acids. The V gene lost 8 bases and the J gene lost 2 bases, with 11 bases spanning the gap. Here the CDR3 DNA reads TGCAGCCCCTTAACCACCACAGATACGCAGTATTTT. It specifies CSPLTTTDTQYF.

V is TRBV10-3 and J is TRBJ2-2, with D perhaps TRBD2 (6 bases). CDR1 is ENHRY and CDR2 is SYGVKD in the germline V gene. The CDR3 sequence is 14 residues long. V lost 10 bases, J lost 6 bases, and 18 bases lay in between. CDR3: CASRLEVVPGELFF. The DNA for the CDR3 is TGTGCCAGCAGACTAGAGGTGGTCCCCGGGGAGCTGTTTTTT.

The gene calls are TRBV27 and TRBJ2-7, with 8 nucleotides matching TRBD2. The CDR3 spans 15 residues. The germline V gene encodes CDR1 MNHEY and CDR2 SMNVEV (reference sequence). The V gene end was trimmed by 3 bases and the J gene end by 3 bases; junction bases not matched to a gene: 7. Written as DNA, the CDR3 is TGTGCCAGCAGTTTGGGGGCGGGAGGTAACTACGAGCAGTACTTC. Protein sequence: CASSLGAGGNYEQYF.

The genes are TRBV28 and TRBJ1-2, with 7 bases identical to TRBD1. With V trimmed by 6 bases and J by 6 bases, 10 bases remained unmatched. Germline V gives CDR1 MDHEN, CDR2 SYDVKM. The CDR3 runs 14 residues. The CDR3 nucleotides read TGTGCCAGCAGGCCAACAGGGGACTTAAATGGCTACACCTTC. It encodes CASRPTGDLNGYTF.

The rearrangement joins TRBV6-5 to TRBJ2-2, with a possible D match to TRBD1 (5 bases). This CDR3 is built from 13 residues. Looked up from germline, CDR1 is MNHEY and CDR2 is SVGAGI. Trimming pared 2 bases from V and 6 bases from J, leaving 7 bases between. CDR3 DNA sequence: TGTGCCAGCAGTTACCTAGGGGCCGGGGAGCTGTTTTTT. Protein product: CASSYLGAGELFF.

The V call is TRBV27, the J call TRBJ2-1; TRBD2 matches 7 bases. The CDR3 extends over 15 amino acids. Germline CDR1 and CDR2: MNHEY and SMNVEV (reference sequence). Trimming took 5 bases from V and 4 from J; bases not matched to a gene: 8. The CDR3 loop reads CASSPYGTTYNEQFF. The CDR3 DNA follows: TGTGCCAGCAGTCCATATGGGACTACATACAATGAGCAGTTCTTC.

The V call is TRBV11-2, the J call TRBJ2-1; D gene uncertain. Trimming removed 5 bases at V and 7 bases at J, with 6 bases between. Germline CDR1 is SGHAT and CDR2 is FQNNGV. The CDR3 spans 11 residues. CDR3 amino acids: CASSKFNEQFF. CDR3 nucleotides: TGTGCCAGCAGCAAGTTTAATGAGCAGTTCTTC. The full variable domain, in which reference TRBV11-2 and TRBJ2-1 provide the parts outside the CDR3, is EAGVAQSPRYKIIEKRQSVAFWCNPISGHATLYWYQQILGQGPKLLIQFQNNGVVDDSQLPKDRFSAERLKGVDSTLKIQPAKLEDSAVYLCASSKFNEQFFGPGTRLTVL.

This chain joins TRBV2 and TRBJ2-5, with D uncertain. Germline CDR1 is SNHLY and CDR2 is FYNNEI. V lost 5 bases, J lost 2 bases, and 9 bases lay in between. The length of the CDR3 is 13 residues. The CDR3, as DNA: TGTGCCAGCAGTAGGGTTACACAAGAGACCCAGTACTTC. Translating it yields CASSRVTQETQYF.

The chain combines TRBV7-9 with TRBJ2-7; D gene uncertain. CDR1 and CDR2 from the germline V gene are SEHNR and FQNEAQ (reference sequence). The CDR3 sequence is 13 residues long. Trimming removed 2 bases at V and 9 bases at J, with 14 bases between. CDR3 protein: CASSLPASQRQYF. The CDR3 bases are TGTGCCAGCAGCTTACCGGCCAGCCAGCGGCAGTACTTC.

The rearrangement joins TRBV28 to TRBJ2-7; D is ambiguous. V dropped 2 bases and J dropped 6 bases, with 14 bases sitting between them. This CDR3 has 14 amino acids. Germline V gene sequence: CDR1 MDHEN, CDR2 SYDVKM. CDR3 sequence: CASSLGPRRIEQYF. In nucleotides, the CDR3 is TGTGCCAGCAGTTTAGGACCGCGGCGTATCGAGCAGTACTTC.

The chain uses TRBV5-6 and TRBJ2-5; 9 bases are a match to TRBD1. CDR1 and CDR2 (germline): SGHDT, YYEEEE. The CDR3 length is 16 residues. V lost 4 bases, J lost 3 bases, and 10 bases stayed unmatched. The CDR3 region is CASSPPGGTGKETQYF. CDR3 nucleotide sequence: TGTGCCAGCAGCCCGCCCGGGGGGACAGGGAAAGAGACCCAGTACTTC.

The rearrangement joins TRBV7-2 to TRBJ2-1; 12 nucleotides agree with TRBD2. Losses at the gene ends were 1 base for V and 6 bases for J; bases not matched to a gene: 7. The germline CDR1 and CDR2 sequences are SGHTA and FQGNSA. The CDR3 sequence is 17 residues long. The CDR3 here is CASSLGSTSGSSNEQFF. The CDR3 region has the DNA TGTGCCAGCAGCTTAGGTTCGACTAGCGGGAGTAGCAATGAGCAGTTCTTC.

The rearrangement uses TRBV28 and TRBJ2-7; D not certain. The CDR3 sequence is 13 residues long. Germline CDR1 reads MDHEN; CDR2 reads SYDVKM. V shed 5 bases and J shed 5 bases, with 13 bases lying between them. CDR3 sequence: CASSRSVAHEQYF. Here the CDR3 DNA reads TGTGCCAGCAGTCGCTCGGTAGCCCACGAGCAGTACTTC.

This chain joins TRBV5-1 and TRBJ1-2; perhaps TRBD1 as D (5 bases). The CDR3 totals 12 residues. Trimming took off 2 bases at V and 7 bases at J, with 9 bases between the two ends. The germline gives CDR1 SGHRS, CDR2 YFSETQ. The CDR3: CASSFSGSGYTF. In nucleotides, the CDR3 is TGCGCCAGCAGCTTTTCAGGGTCTGGCTACACCTTC.

As for this clone: The sample holds other DNA sequences that translate to the same CDR3. The genes are TRBV20-1 and TRBJ2-5; the D call may be TRBD1 or TRBD2 (5 bases each). V was pared by 6 bases and J by 4 bases, with 9 bases between. In germline, CDR1 is DFQATT, CDR2 SNEGSKA (reference sequence). The CDR3 has 11 amino acids. The DNA for the CDR3 is TGCAGTGCGAGGGACCCAGAGACCCAGTACTTC. Its translation: CSARDPETQYF.

The V call is TRBV18, the J call TRBJ1-2; D gene unclear. V was cut by 3 bases and J by 7 bases, with 9 bases left in between. This CDR3 is built from 12 residues. Germline V lookup: CDR1 KGHSH, CDR2 LQKENI. DNA of the CDR3: TGTGCCAGCTCACCGAAGGGTGGTGGCTACACCTTC. This sequence encodes CASSPKGGGYTF.

In the case of this clone: This sample also contains other DNA sequences that code for the same CDR3. The chain carries TRBV5-5 and TRBJ2-5; D gene ambiguous. The V end was cut by 0 bases, the J end by 2 bases, with 5 bases between. The CDR3 contains 13 residues. The germline gives CDR1 SGHKS, CDR2 YYEKEE (reference sequence). Written as DNA, the CDR3 is TGTGCCAGCAGCTTGGGCGGACAAGAGACCCAGTACTTC. Encoded protein: CASSLGGQETQYF.

J is TRBJ2-1 and V is TRBV28, with 10 positions matching TRBD1. The CDR3 runs 15 residues. V trimming: 5 bases; J trimming: 8 bases; junction bases outside the gene matches: 9. Germline V gene sequence: CDR1 MDHEN, CDR2 SYDVKM. CDR3 bases: TGTGCCAGCAGTACGGGACAGGGGTATATCGATGAGCAGTTCTTC. This translates into CASSTGQGYIDEQFF.

This chain connects TRBV4-3 to TRBJ2-7; D may be TRBD1 or TRBD2 (5 bases each). The CDR3 length is 16 residues. Germline V gene data show CDR1 as LGHNA and CDR2 as YSLEER. V lost 6 bases and J lost 2, with 20 bases in between. Written as DNA, the CDR3 is TGCGCCAGCAGTACCTACGGTGGGGGAGCCCCCTACGAGCAGTACTTC. Amino acid sequence: CASSTYGGGAPYEQYF.

The V gene is TRBV11-2, the J gene TRBJ2-4, with D perhaps TRBD1 (5 bases). V dropped 1 base and J dropped 6 bases, with 10 bases sitting between them. Germline V gene data show CDR1 as SGHAT and CDR2 as FQNNGV. CDR3 length: 14 amino acids. The DNA for the CDR3 is TGTGCCAGCAGCTTAGGCAGGGTTGGAAACATTCAGTACTTC. The encoded protein is CASSLGRVGNIQYF.